This entry lists 17 T cell receptor beta chains sequenced from one sample in a study of blood T cell repertoires in COVID-19. TCRdb's copy holds only in-frame clones and misses some; the assay was immunoSEQ multiplex PCR. The table lists about 260,000 clones, around 90% of them singletons, with over 0.55% in the top ten. Sequenced input: peripheral blood. The receptors here all came from a human donor in a cohort sampled during active COVID-19.

V is TRBV2 and J is TRBJ2-2, with 7 nucleotides matching TRBD2. The CDR3 runs to 15 residues. J was trimmed by 5 bases and V by 9 bases; bases with no gene match: 12. Germline V gives CDR1 SNHLY, CDR2 FYNNEI. CDR3: CARYSPGGGTGELFF. The CDR3 coding sequence is TGTGCCAGATACTCGCCCGGGGGAGGGACCGGGGAGCTGTTTTTT.

The chain links TRBV18 to TRBJ2-7; 10 nucleotides line up with TRBD1. The CDR3 extends over 14 amino acids. Germline trimming cut 4 bases from V and 4 bases from J; bases unmatched to any gene: 4. CDR1 and CDR2 (germline): KGHSH, LQKENI. The chain's CDR3 is CASSQDRGGYEQYF. CDR3 nucleotide sequence: TGTGCCAGCTCACAGGACAGGGGGGGGTACGAGCAGTACTTC.

The chain recombines TRBV7-9 with TRBJ2-7, with TRBD2 matching over 7 bases. The CDR3 has 17 residues. With V trimmed by 2 bases and J by 1 base, 11 bases remained unmatched. Per germline, CDR1 SEHNR and CDR2 FQNEAQ (reference sequence). The CDR3 here is CASSLSGGEGKSYEQYF. CDR3 sequence (DNA): TGTGCCAGCAGCTTATCTGGAGGGGAGGGCAAGTCCTACGAGCAGTACTTC.

This sequence joins TRBV10-3 and TRBJ2-2; D may be TRBD1 (5 bases). This CDR3 region has 14 residues. The germline V gene encodes CDR1 ENHRY and CDR2 SYGVKD. V gave up 3 bases and J gave up 5 bases, with 10 bases separating them. CDR3 DNA sequence: TGTGCCATCAGTGACCAGGGAAGGACCGGGGAGCTGTTTTTT. Protein product: CAISDQGRTGELFF.

The gene calls are TRBV15 and TRBJ1-2, with TRBD1 as a possible D gene (5 bases). Deletions cut 4 bases from V and 4 bases from J, with 10 bases between. The CDR3 has 13 residues. Germline values: CDR1 LNHNV, CDR2 YYDKDF (reference sequence). The CDR3 is CATSTRRGYGYTF. CDR3 nucleotide sequence: TGTGCCACCAGCACCCGAAGGGGCTATGGCTACACCTTC.

V usage is TRBV7-6 and J usage is TRBJ1-5; D might be TRBD1 (5 bases). This CDR3 has 16 amino acids. V lost 1 base, J lost 0 bases, and 10 bases lay in between. Germline CDR1 is SGHVS and CDR2 is FNYEAQ. The CDR3 coding sequence is TGTGCCAGCAGCTTAGGTCTCAGGGATAGCAATCAGCCCCAGCATTTT. Translation gives CASSLGLRDSNQPQHF.

This rearrangement joins TRBV9 to TRBJ1-1, with 8 nucleotides matching TRBD1. The ends lost 3 bases at V and 1 base at J; junction bases unmatched: 8. Germline lookup yields CDR1 SGDLS and CDR2 YYNGEE. This CDR3 has 16 residues. CDR3: CASSARTGTGNTEAFF. The DNA for the CDR3 is TGTGCCAGCAGCGCAAGAACCGGGACAGGGAACACTGAAGCTTTCTTT.

The chain combines TRBV4-3 with TRBJ2-7; 10 nucleotides agree with TRBD2. Germline CDR1 reads LGHNA; CDR2 reads YSLEER. V trimming: 1 base; J trimming: 2 bases; junction bases outside the gene matches: 11. CDR3 length equals 18 residues. CDR3 amino acids: CASSQGLFKREGTYEQYF. Written as DNA, the CDR3 is TGCGCCAGCAGCCAAGGCCTCTTTAAGCGGGAGGGGACCTACGAGCAGTACTTC.

V gene TRBV30 combines with J gene TRBJ1-1, with 8 nucleotides matching TRBD1. Germline V CDR1 and CDR2: GTSNPN, SVGIG (reference sequence). Trimming at V came to 0 bases and at J to 3 bases, leaving 6 bases not matched to a gene. CDR3 length: 15 residues. The CDR3 bases are TGTGCCTGGAGTGTCCGGACAGGGTGGGACACTGAAGCTTTCTTT. This codes for CAWSVRTGWDTEAFF.

The chain links TRBV4-3 to TRBJ1-2; D remains ambiguous. This CDR3 contains 15 residues. V was pared by 2 bases and J by 0 bases, with 10 bases between. Germline CDR1 reads LGHNA; CDR2 reads YSLEER. The CDR3 nucleotides read TGCGCCAGCAGCCAACTTCAGTTTCCTAACTATGGCTACACCTTC. The encoded protein is CASSQLQFPNYGYTF.

This clone was recorded only once. This chain joins TRBV7-6 and TRBJ2-2, with 7 bases matching TRBD2. The CDR3 sequence is 19 residues long. CDR1 is SGHVS and CDR2 is FNYEAQ in the germline V gene. J gave up 1 base and V 0 bases, and 11 bases lay outside the gene matches. CDR3 bases: TGTGCCAGCAGCTTAGCGAGGAGCGGGGCCCTTCTGAACACCGGGGAGCTGTTTTTT. Its protein product is CASSLARSGALLNTGELFF.

The rearrangement joins TRBV28 to TRBJ2-7; TRBD2 is a possible D gene (5 bases). Trimming removed 5 bases at V and 2 bases at J, with 10 bases between. In germline, CDR1 is MDHEN, CDR2 SYDVKM. The CDR3 spans 13 residues. The CDR3 is CASSTDSPYEQYF. The CDR3, as DNA: TGTGCCAGCAGTACGGACTCGCCCTACGAGCAGTACTTC.

The V and J genes are TRBV3-1 (or the pseudogene TRBV3-2) and TRBJ1-4; TRBD1 aligns across 8 bases. This CDR3 has 16 residues. Germline V gives CDR1 LGHDT, CDR2 YNNKEL (reference sequence). Trimming took 2 bases from V and 5 from J; bases not matched to a gene: 7. CDR3 sequence reads: CASSQIGQGQNEKLFF. The CDR3 nucleotides read TGTGCCAGCAGCCAAATCGGACAGGGCCAAAATGAAAAACTGTTTTTT.

The rearrangement uses TRBV7-9 and TRBJ1-4; D call uncertain. Trimming took 5 bases from V and 13 from J, leaving 20 bases between them. This CDR3 comprises 14 residues. The germline V gene encodes CDR1 SEHNR and CDR2 FQNEAQ (reference sequence). CDR3 region: CASSLLTPGASLFF. DNA of the CDR3: TGTGCCAGCAGCCTCCTAACGCCGGGAGCCTCACTGTTTTTT.

The chain has TRBV4-2 and TRBJ2-7, with TRBD2 matching 9 bases. Germline V gene data show CDR1 as LGHNA and CDR2 as YNFKEQ. V was clipped by 1 base and J by 7 bases; unmatched bases: 20. The CDR3 loop spans 19 amino acids. As DNA, the CDR3 is TGTGCCAGCAGCCAAGGGTTTGTCTGGGGAAGCGGGGGGCGTGGAGAGCAGTACTTC. Translating gives CASSQGFVWGSGGRGEQYF.

The rearrangement uses TRBV7-2 and TRBJ2-5; 7 bases fit TRBD2. Per the germline V gene, CDR1 is SGHTA and CDR2 is FQGNSA. Trimming at V came to 2 bases and at J to 2 bases, leaving 5 bases not matched to a gene. The length of the CDR3 is 15 residues. DNA for the CDR3: TGTGCCAGCAGCTTAAACCGGGGAGGGCAAGAGACCCAGTACTTC. Its protein is CASSLNRGGQETQYF.

This sequence joins TRBV6-2 or TRBV6-3 and TRBJ2-1, with 7 bases matching TRBD2. The V and J ends lost 6 bases and 8 bases, in that order; junction bases with no gene match: 16. The CDR3 is 16 residues long. Germline assignment: CDR1 MNHEY and CDR2 SVGEGT. The CDR3 loop reads CASSPGLDLTLDEQFF. The CDR3 coding sequence is TGTGCCAGCAGCCCTGGACTAGACTTAACATTGGATGAGCAGTTCTTC.